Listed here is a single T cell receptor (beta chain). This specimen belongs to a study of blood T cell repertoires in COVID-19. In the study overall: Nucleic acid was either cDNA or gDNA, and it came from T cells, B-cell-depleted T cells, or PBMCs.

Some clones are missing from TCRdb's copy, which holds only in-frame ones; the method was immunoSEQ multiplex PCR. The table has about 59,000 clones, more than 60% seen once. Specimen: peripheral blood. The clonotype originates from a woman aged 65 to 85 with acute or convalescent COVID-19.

The CDR3 DNA follows: TGTGCCAGCAGCCAAGAGGGATGGTCGGGGAGCTCCTACGAGCAGTACTTC. Amino acid sequence: CASSQEGWSGSSYEQYF. V usage is TRBV4-2 and J usage is TRBJ2-7; a weak D match, TRBD2 (5 bases). Trimming took off 0 bases at V and 0 bases at J, with 15 bases between the two ends. The CDR3 consists of 17 residues. CDR1 is LGHNA, CDR2 YNFKEQ, per germline.